Given below is one TCR beta chain in context. What it recognizes is unknown. TCRdb's table, derived via immunoSEQ multiplex PCR, lists solely in-frame clones and lacks some. This repertoire shows around 220,000 clones, approximately 86% found once; its top ten account for over 2.5%. Per germline, CDR1 SGHTA and CDR2 FQGNSA. This CDR3 comprises 15 residues. V gave up 3 bases and J gave up 4 bases, with 14 bases separating them. The data originate from a study of cytomegalovirus exposure and HLA in healthy donors. Study-wide results and caveats: The classifier, whose performance was assessed in both the original and validation cohorts, reportedly diagnosed cytomegalovirus status with high specificity and sensitivity.

This clonotype was sampled from a woman between 18 and 29 years old in good health and CMV-seronegative. The sequenced sample was PBMCs. J is TRBJ2-3 and V is TRBV7-2; D is perhaps TRBD2 (5 bases). The CDR3 sequence is CASSFIGGGADTQYF. The CDR3 DNA reads as TGTGCCAGCAGCTTTATCGGAGGTGGGGCAGATACGCAGTATTTT.